Listed below are T cell receptor beta chains from one sample, sequenced in a study of T cell repertoires in cytomegalovirus infection. TCRdb called the reads again in MiXCR, with one record for every CDR3 protein. The repertoire holds approximately 300,000 distinct CDR3 sequences, with 25% to 35% as singletons. The antigens these receptors bind are not known. The specimen comprised cultured PBMCs, sampled from culture after CMV antigen stimulation. The receptor source for this set is a human donor in good health (CMV status not recorded). Some clones in this sample may be carry-over from other donors' samples. The CDR3 runs from the conserved cysteine through the conserved F or W. A D gene is named only where the DNA matches it firmly. Clone size is shown for a subset of rows, as once, few, many or a class of expanded clone.

CDR3nt	CDR3aa	abundance	j_gene	v_gene	d_gene
TGTGCCACCAGTGTGGCAGGGGGTGTCAATGAGCAGTTCTTC	CATSVAGGVNEQFF	few	TRBJ2-1	TRBV24-1	TRBD1
TGTGCCAGCAGCTTAGCCAGCCTAGCGGGGGGCCTAGATACGCAGTATTTT	CASSLASLAGGLDTQYF	many	TRBJ2-3	TRBV7-6	TRBD2
TGTGCCAGTAGTGACGACAGGGGAGGGAGTGAAAAACTGTTTTTT	CASSDDRGGSEKLFF	once	TRBJ1-4	TRBV19	TRBD1
TGTGCCACCAGTGATGCATTGGACAGGACGTCCTACAATGAGCAGTTCTTC	CATSDALDRTSYNEQFF	few	TRBJ2-1	TRBV24-1	TRBD1
TGCAGCGAGGGGACCGTGAACACTGAAGCTTTCTTT	CSEGTVNTEAFF	.	TRBJ1-1	TRBV29-1	.
TGTGCCAGCAGTGCCGGGACACCTAACTACGAGCAGTACTTC	CASSAGTPNYEQYF	.	TRBJ2-7	TRBV28	.
TGTGCCAGCAGCTTGCAAAGGTCCTCCTACAATGAGCAGTTCTTC	CASSLQRSSYNEQFF	few	TRBJ2-1	TRBV5-6	.
TGTGCCAGCAGTGCCTACTCAGCGGGGGCTCTCGAGCAGTACTTC	CASSAYSAGALEQYF	.	TRBJ2-7	TRBV6-1	TRBD2
TGTGCCAGCATAAAAGGGACTAGCGCTAATGAAAAACTGTTTTTT	CASIKGTSANEKLFF	few	TRBJ1-4	TRBV28	.
TGTGCCAGCAGCCTTGGGCCGGAGGGGGCTGAAGCTTTCTTT	CASSLGPEGAEAFF	.	TRBJ1-1	TRBV3-1	.
TGCAGTGCACTAGAGGGACAGTTCCAAGAGACCCAGTACTTC	CSALEGQFQETQYF	few	TRBJ2-5	TRBV20-1	TRBD1
TGTGCCAGCATCCACGGGGGTGAGCAGTACTTC	CASIHGGEQYF	.	TRBJ2-7	TRBV7-2	.
TGTGCCAGCAGTCCGACCTCCGCCTACGAGCAGTACTTC	CASSPTSAYEQYF	few	TRBJ2-7	TRBV27	.
TGCAGTGCTAGAGAAAATCTAGCGGGGGGGGCCTACAATGAGCAGTTCTTC	CSARENLAGGAYNEQFF	.	TRBJ2-1	TRBV20-1	TRBD2
TGTGCCAGCAGCTTAGGGGGCGCGGGGTTTGAAGCTTTCTTT	CASSLGGAGFEAFF	few	TRBJ1-1	TRBV11-3	.
TGTGCCAGCAGCCGACTAGCGGGTACCTCCTACGAGCAGTACTTC	CASSRLAGTSYEQYF	.	TRBJ2-7	TRBV6-6	TRBD2
TGTGCCAGCAGTCGTACAGGGGATTCACCCCTCCACTTT	CASSRTGDSPLHF	few	TRBJ1-6	TRBV2	TRBD1
TGCAGTGCTAGAGAGAGCGGATCCTCAACTAATGAAAAACTGTTTTTT	CSARESGSSTNEKLFF	.	TRBJ1-4	TRBV20-1	.
TGTGCCAGCAGCTTGGGCAGTAATTCACCCCTCCACTTT	CASSLGSNSPLHF	.	TRBJ1-6	TRBV7-3	.
TGTGCCAGCAGTTACGACAGGGGGAATCAGCCCCAGCATTTT	CASSYDRGNQPQHF	few	TRBJ1-5	TRBV6-1	TRBD1
TGCAGTGCCACCCGGACTAGCGGGAGCGCAGATACGCAGTATTTT	CSATRTSGSADTQYF	.	TRBJ2-3	TRBV20-1	TRBD2
TGTGCCAGCAGCTTAGAATCTTCCTATGGCTACACCTTC	CASSLESSYGYTF	many	TRBJ1-2	TRBV7-2	.
TGTGCCAGCAGTGAAGGGAAGTACTTC	CASSEGKYF	few	TRBJ2-5	TRBV6-1	.
TGTGCCAGCAGCAAAGCGGGTGGTCTCACAGATACGCAGTATTTT	CASSKAGGLTDTQYF	few	TRBJ2-3	TRBV7-3	.
TGTGCCAGCAGTTCACTCTCTACCGGGGCTCAGGACCTCCAAGAGACCCAGTACTTC	CASSSLSTGAQDLQETQYF	few	TRBJ2-5	TRBV28	.
TGTGCCAGCAGTCCATTAGCGGGAGGACCCTACAATGAGCAGTTCTTC	CASSPLAGGPYNEQFF	few	TRBJ2-1	TRBV12-3/TRBV12-4	TRBD2
TGTGCCAGCAGCTTGTTCCTTGGGAAAGCTTTCTTT	CASSLFLGKAFF	few	TRBJ1-1	TRBV7-2	.
TGTGCCAGTAGTATCGTCAGAGGAGAGACCCAGTACTTC	CASSIVRGETQYF	few	TRBJ2-5	TRBV19	.
TGTGCCAGCAGCTCCCTGAGCTCCCCGGGACAGGGGAGATCTTATGGCTACACCTTC	CASSSLSSPGQGRSYGYTF	few	TRBJ1-2	TRBV7-6	TRBD1